These 27 T cell receptor beta chains were all obtained from the same sample, sequenced in a study of blood T cell repertoires in COVID-19. Here immunoSEQ multiplex PCR was the method, and the copy in TCRdb shows in-frame clones only, minus some. There are about 150,000 clones in the sample; approximately 80% occur only once, and roughly an eighth lies in the top ten. Sequencing input: peripheral blood. The receptors were gathered from a woman aged 55-69 years with COVID-19, enrolled during active disease.

The V call is TRBV18, the J call TRBJ1-4; no reliable D call. The ends were cut back, 8 bases at V and 7 bases at J, with 14 bases in the middle. Germline values: CDR1 KGHSH, CDR2 LQKENI. The CDR3 runs 13 residues. CDR3 amino acids: CASGRLAAEKLFF. The CDR3, as DNA: TGTGCCAGCGGGAGGCTGGCGGCTGAAAAACTGTTTTTT. The variable domain in full, with the rest retrieved from reference TRBV18 and TRBJ1-4, is NAGVMQNPRHLVRRRGQEARLRCSPMKGHSHVYWYRQLPEEGLKFMVYLQKENIIDESGMPKERFSAEFPKEGPSILRIQQVVRGDSAAYFCASGRLAAEKLFFGSGTQLSVL.

The chain combines TRBV10-2 with TRBJ2-7; 9 bases map to TRBD1. V trimming: 2 bases; J trimming: 2 bases; junction bases outside the gene matches: 4. The CDR3 has 15 residues. Germline CDR1 and CDR2: WSHSY and SAAADI. The CDR3 protein is CASSETRQGAYEQYF. In nucleotides, the CDR3 is TGCGCCAGCAGTGAGACCCGACAGGGGGCCTACGAGCAGTACTTC.

V is TRBV18 and J is TRBJ2-7; 7 nucleotides agree with TRBD1. V gave up 1 base and J gave up 5 bases; unmatched junction bases: 2. Germline V CDR1 and CDR2: KGHSH, LQKENI. The CDR3 consists of 13 residues. CDR3 amino acids: CASSPRQGNEQYV. For the CDR3, the DNA is TGTGCCAGCTCACCACGACAGGGTAACGAGCAGTACGTC.

The chain uses TRBV5-6 and TRBJ1-5, with D tentatively TRBD1 (5 bases). Germline CDR1 SGHDT, CDR2 YYEEEE. Trimming stripped 2 bases from V and 3 bases from J, with 9 bases between. The CDR3 has 14 residues. Here the CDR3 reads CASSFTGHNQPQHF. DNA of the CDR3: TGTGCCAGCAGCTTCACAGGTCACAATCAGCCCCAGCATTTT.

This clone has more than one count but fewer than ten. V and J are TRBV9 and TRBJ2-2, with TRBD1 matching 8 bases. The trim removed 4 bases at V and 4 bases at J, leaving 9 bases unmatched. The CDR3 sequence is 16 residues long. Germline lookup yields CDR1 SGDLS and CDR2 YYNGEE. CDR3 sequence (DNA): TGTGCCAGCAGCCTGGGACAGGCTAGCTTCACCGGGGAGCTGTTTTTT. Encoded protein: CASSLGQASFTGELFF.

This chain joins TRBV19 and TRBJ2-7; 8 bases fit TRBD2. V was clipped by 3 bases and J by 4 bases; unmatched bases: 8. The CDR3 extends over 15 amino acids. Looked up from germline, CDR1 is LNHDA and CDR2 is SQIVND (reference sequence). This CDR3 reads CASSMGSGSWYEQYF. The CDR3 DNA follows: TGTGCCAGTAGTATGGGGAGCGGGAGTTGGTACGAGCAGTACTTC.

This clone was seen a few times. This chain links TRBV9 with TRBJ1-3; D is unclear. The length of the CDR3 is 13 residues. Trimming stripped 4 bases from V and 0 bases from J, with 5 bases between. The germline gives CDR1 SGDLS, CDR2 YYNGEE. In DNA, the CDR3 is TGTGCCAGCAGCTTTATCTCTGGAAACACCATATATTTT. Translating gives CASSFISGNTIYF.

The sample holds a few counts of this clone. This chain links TRBV6-1 with TRBJ2-5, with TRBD2 matching 12 bases. CDR1 and CDR2 (germline): MNHNS, SASEGT. V trimming: 6 bases; J trimming: 4 bases; junction bases outside the gene matches: 6. The CDR3 extends over 15 amino acids. DNA of the CDR3: TGTGCCAGCAGCGTGACTAGCGGGAGCGGAGAGACCCAGTACTTC. Translating it yields CASSVTSGSGETQYF.

The chain recombines TRBV5-6 with TRBJ1-1; a weak D match, TRBD1 (5 bases). This CDR3 spans 14 amino acids. Germline V gene sequence: CDR1 SGHDT, CDR2 YYEEEE. V was shortened by 0 bases and J by 5 bases, with 11 bases between the two germline ends. Here the CDR3 DNA reads TGTGCCAGCAGCTTGGACAGGCCGAGGACTGAAGCTTTCTTT. Its translation: CASSLDRPRTEAFF. The whole variable domain, filled in from reference TRBV5-6 and TRBJ1-1, reads DAGVTQSPTHLIKTRGQQVTLRCSPKSGHDTVSWYQQALGQGPQFIFQYYEEEERQRGNFPDRFSGHQFPNYSSELNVNALLLGDSALYLCASSLDRPRTEAFFGQGTRLTVV.

This clone was counted between two and nine times. The chain recombines TRBV2 with TRBJ1-4; 9 bases map to TRBD1. Germline V lookup: CDR1 SNHLY, CDR2 FYNNEI. The CDR3 is 15 residues long. Unmatched junction bases numbered 8, after V lost 4 bases and J lost 8 bases. The chain's CDR3 is CASSVAGQGKEKLFF. The CDR3 DNA reads as TGTGCCAGCAGTGTCGCAGGACAGGGGAAGGAAAAACTGTTTTTT. The variable domain in full, completed from reference TRBV2 and TRBJ1-4, reads EPEVTQTPSHQVTQMGQEVILRCVPISNHLYFYWYRQILGQKVEFLVSFYNNEISEKSEIFDDQFSVERPDGSNFTLKIRSTKLEDSAMYFCASSVAGQGKEKLFFGSGTQLSVL.

The V gene is TRBV29-1, the J gene TRBJ1-2; possibly TRBD1 for D (5 bases). This CDR3 is built from 12 residues. Between the trimmed V and J ends, which lost 4 bases and 5 bases, there was a span of 11 bases. CDR1 is SQVTM, CDR2 ANQGSEA, per germline. The CDR3 sequence is CSVAQGVYGYTF. The CDR3 coding sequence is TGCAGCGTTGCCCAGGGCGTATATGGCTACACCTTC.

The chain combines TRBV15 with TRBJ1-1, with D perhaps matching TRBD1 (6 bases). The CDR3 spans 15 residues. Trimming cost V 3 bases and J 0 bases, with 11 bases left between them. The germline gives CDR1 LNHNV, CDR2 YYDKDF (reference sequence). CDR3 protein: CATSRNRVMNTEAFF. DNA of the CDR3: TGTGCCACCAGCAGGAACAGGGTTATGAACACTGAAGCTTTCTTT.

The rearrangement joins TRBV6-1 to TRBJ1-2; no clear D gene. The CDR3 totals 17 residues. The V gene's germline CDR1 is MNHNS and CDR2 SASEGT. Trimming stripped 0 bases from V and 5 bases from J, with 19 bases between. The CDR3 DNA is TGTGCCAGCAGTGAAGCGCTTTCTGAGGGCGTCAGATATGGCTACACCTTC. This codes for CASSEALSEGVRYGYTF.

The chain uses TRBV27 and TRBJ2-1, with TRBD2 matching over 7 bases. The CDR3 is made up of 17 amino acids. J lost 4 bases, V lost 3 bases, and 12 bases had no gene match. In germline, CDR1 is MNHEY, CDR2 SMNVEV (reference sequence). This chain's CDR3 is CASSFVPLADPYNEQFF. DNA of the CDR3: TGTGCCAGCAGTTTCGTACCCCTAGCGGACCCTTACAATGAGCAGTTCTTC.

The V call is TRBV19, the J call TRBJ1-4, with D possibly matching TRBD1 (5 bases). Between the trimmed V and J ends, which lost 5 bases and 8 bases, there was a span of 15 bases. The CDR3 spans 14 residues. Germline V lookup: CDR1 LNHDA, CDR2 SQIVND (reference sequence). CDR3 loop: CASSGRGAREKLFF. The CDR3 DNA sequence: TGTGCCAGTAGTGGGCGCGGGGCGAGGGAAAAACTGTTTTTT. The full variable domain, rest sourced from reference TRBV19 and TRBJ1-4, is DGGITQSPKYLFRKEGQNVTLSCEQNLNHDAMYWYRQDPGQGLRLIYYSQIVNDFQKGDIAEGYSVSREKKESFPLTVTSAQKNPTAFYLCASSGRGAREKLFFGSGTQLSVL.

This clone has just one count. J is TRBJ2-4 and V is TRBV30, with 7 bases that match TRBD2. Unmatched junction bases numbered 6, after V lost 1 base and J lost 6 bases. CDR3 length equals 14 residues. In germline, CDR1 is GTSNPN, CDR2 SVGIG (reference sequence). DNA for the CDR3: TGTGCCTGGAGTGGGAACCCGGGAGGAAACATTCAGTACTTC. It codes for CAWSGNPGGNIQYF.

The gene calls are TRBV19 and TRBJ1-6; no clear D. This CDR3 region has 16 residues. Germline CDR1 is LNHDA and CDR2 is SQIVND (reference sequence). Trimming stripped 5 bases from V and 5 bases from J, with 16 bases between. CDR3 amino acids: CASSWRLADNNSPLHF. Written as DNA, the CDR3 is TGTGCCAGTAGTTGGAGGCTGGCTGATAATAATTCACCCCTCCACTTT.

The rearrangement uses TRBV6-1 and TRBJ1-2; 9 nucleotides match TRBD1. V dropped 2 bases and J dropped 7; count of bases not matched to a gene: 5. Looked up from germline, CDR1 is MNHNS and CDR2 is SASEGT. The CDR3 contains 14 residues. CDR3 in amino acids: CASSERTGVIGYTF. The DNA of the CDR3 is TGTGCCAGCAGTGAAAGGACAGGGGTTATTGGCTACACCTTC.

The V call is TRBV2, the J call TRBJ1-5; D gene uncertain. Germline CDR1 and CDR2: SNHLY and FYNNEI. V was clipped by 7 bases and J by 5 bases, with 18 bases between them. This CDR3 contains 15 residues. In DNA, the CDR3 is TGTGCCAGCACTGAGGGTGATGGAGGGTATCAGCCCCAGCATTTT. It is translated as CASTEGDGGYQPQHF. Based on the CDR3 plus reference TRBV2 and TRBJ1-5, the full variable domain is EPEVTQTPSHQVTQMGQEVILRCVPISNHLYFYWYRQILGQKVEFLVSFYNNEISEKSEIFDDQFSVERPDGSNFTLKIRSTKLEDSAMYFCASTEGDGGYQPQHFGDGTRLSIL.

The chain couples TRBV6-6 to TRBJ1-5; 7 bases agree with TRBD1. The CDR3 totals 13 residues. With V trimmed by 8 bases and J by 3 bases, 4 bases remained unmatched. CDR1 is MNHNY, CDR2 SVGAGI, per germline (reference sequence). As DNA, the CDR3 is TGTGCCAGCGGGGGGACAGTCAATCAGCCCCAGCATTTT. This encodes CASGGTVNQPQHF.

The chain employs TRBV6-2 or TRBV6-3 and TRBJ1-1; 8 positions match TRBD1. V gave up 5 bases and J gave up 10 bases; unmatched junction bases: 12. The V gene's germline CDR1 is MNHEY and CDR2 SVGEGT. The CDR3 is made up of 14 amino acids. Here the CDR3 reads CASSKTSPTGAAFF. The CDR3 nucleotides are TGTGCCAGCAGTAAAACAAGCCCGACAGGGGCAGCTTTCTTT.

This clone came up a few times. The J gene is TRBJ2-1, the V gene TRBV5-1, with 7 bases identical to TRBD2. Unmatched junction bases numbered 3, after V lost 2 bases and J lost 1 base. The CDR3 is 15 amino acids. Germline CDR1 reads SGHRS; CDR2 reads YFSETQ. CDR3 region: CASSFSAGSYNEQFF. The CDR3 DNA is TGCGCCAGCAGCTTCTCAGCGGGGTCCTACAATGAGCAGTTCTTC.

V and J are TRBV5-6 and TRBJ1-2; a weak D match, TRBD1 (6 bases). The CDR3 length is 13 residues. Trimming shortened V by 5 bases and J by 4 bases, and 12 bases separated the two germline ends. The germline gives CDR1 SGHDT, CDR2 YYEEEE. The CDR3 region has the DNA TGTGCCAGCAGTTTCCGGGACACCTATGGCTACACCTTC. Translation gives CASSFRDTYGYTF.

This clone was counted a few times. CDR3 sequence reads: CASSLGHGGDSNQPQHF. The CDR3 DNA is TGTGCCAGCAGCTTGGGGCATGGGGGGGATAGCAATCAGCCCCAGCATTTT. The chain has TRBV5-8 and TRBJ1-5; a weak D match, TRBD1 (5 bases). Germline lookup yields CDR1 SGHTS and CDR2 YDEGEE. The V end was cut by 0 bases, the J end by 0 bases, with 13 bases between. The CDR3 has 17 residues.

The chain carries TRBV18 and TRBJ2-3, with 7 nucleotides matching TRBD1. V lost 6 bases, J lost 0 bases, and 6 bases stayed unmatched. CDR3 length equals 15 residues. The germline gives CDR1 KGHSH, CDR2 LQKENI. This chain's CDR3 is CASSFRQGSTDTQYF. The CDR3 DNA reads TGTGCCAGCTCTTTCCGACAGGGCAGCACAGATACGCAGTATTTT.

This sequence joins TRBV19 and TRBJ1-5, with 7 nucleotides matching TRBD1. CDR3 length equals 12 residues. The V gene's germline CDR1 is LNHDA and CDR2 SQIVND (reference sequence). Unmatched junction bases numbered 5, after V lost 7 bases and J lost 8 bases. The CDR3 nucleotides are TGTGCCAGTAACGTCCAGGGGGAGCCCCAGCATTTT. Translating gives CASNVQGEPQHF.

A few counts support this clone. The V and J genes are TRBV5-1 and TRBJ1-1; TRBD1 aligns across 7 bases. The CDR3 length is 15 residues. Unmatched junction bases numbered 5, after V lost 1 base and J lost 2 bases. The V gene's germline CDR1 is SGHRS and CDR2 YFSETQ. CDR3 DNA sequence: TGCGCCAGCAGCTTGACGGGACAGCCTAACACTGAAGCTTTCTTT. Translating gives CASSLTGQPNTEAFF. The full variable domain, with the rest looked up from reference TRBV5-1 and TRBJ1-1, is KAGVTQTPRYLIKTRGQQVTLSCSPISGHRSVSWYQQTPGQGLQFLFEYFSETQRNKGNFPGRFSGRQFSNSRSEMNVSTLELGDSALYLCASSLTGQPNTEAFFGQGTRLTVV.